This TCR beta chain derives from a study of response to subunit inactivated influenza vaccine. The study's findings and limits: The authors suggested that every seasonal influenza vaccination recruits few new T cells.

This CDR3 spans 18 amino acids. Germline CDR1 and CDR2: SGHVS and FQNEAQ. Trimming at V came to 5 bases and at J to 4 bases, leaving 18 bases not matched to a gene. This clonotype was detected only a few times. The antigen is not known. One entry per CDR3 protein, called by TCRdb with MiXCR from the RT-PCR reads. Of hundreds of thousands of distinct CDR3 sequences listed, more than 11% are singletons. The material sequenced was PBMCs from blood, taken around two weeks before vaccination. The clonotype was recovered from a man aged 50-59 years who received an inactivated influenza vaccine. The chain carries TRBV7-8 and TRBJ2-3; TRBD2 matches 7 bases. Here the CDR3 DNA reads TGTGCCAGCAGCCTCTTCGGGTTGGGGGAGGGCCACCCAGATACGCAGTATTTT. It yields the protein CASSLFGLGEGHPDTQYF. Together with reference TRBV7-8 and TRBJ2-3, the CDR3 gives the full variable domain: GAGVSQSPRYKVAKRGQDVALRCDPISGHVSLFWYQQALGQGPEFLTYFQNEAQLDKSGLPSDRFFAERPEGSVSTLKIQRTQQEDSAVYLCASSLFGLGEGHPDTQYFGPGTRLTVL.